This is a list of T cell receptor beta chains from one sample in a study of T cell repertoires in cytomegalovirus infection. TCRdb re-called the reads through MiXCR, storing one row per CDR3 protein. In the table there are nearly 550,000 distinct CDR3 sequences, approximately 15% of which are singletons. The sequenced sample was CD8+ T cells from PBMCs. The receptors were sampled from a human donor in good health (CMV status not recorded). Some clones in this sample may be carry-over from other donors' samples. Each CDR3 is given with its conserved first and last residue. D genes are given only for firm matches. Clone size appears in some rows only: once, few, many, or a class for an expanded clone.

TRBJ1-1	few	NA	TRBV5-4	TGTGCCAGCAGCTTCGGACGGACTAAAGCTTTCTTT	CASSFGRTKAFF
TRBJ1-1	NA	NA	TRBV25-1	TGTGCCAGCAGTGAAGCAAGGGTGCCAGACACTGAAGCTTTCTTT	CASSEARVPDTEAFF
TRBJ2-2	many	TRBD1	TRBV7-8	TGTGCCAGCAGGCTTGTAGGACAGGGGGCCGGGGAGCTGTTTTTT	CASRLVGQGAGELFF
TRBJ2-1	NA	TRBD1	TRBV7-9	TGTGCCAGCAGTCAGACGACAGGGGGCGCGGGTAATGAGCAGTTCTTC	CASSQTTGGAGNEQFF
TRBJ1-1	few	NA	TRBV18	TGTGCCAGCTCACCGCGGGACATCATGAACACTGAAGCTTTCTTT	CASSPRDIMNTEAFF
TRBJ1-2	many	TRBD1	TRBV7-9	TGTGCCAGCAGCCCCCCTCGGACAGGGTTCGACTATGGCTACACCTTC	CASSPPRTGFDYGYTF
TRBJ2-7	many	NA	TRBV27	TGTGCGACGAGGACTGTCCGGGGCGAGCAGTACTTC	CATRTVRGEQYF
TRBJ2-7	many	TRBD2	TRBV7-8	TGTGCCAGCAGCCAAAGGACTAGCGGGAGGTACGAGCAGTACTTC	CASSQRTSGRYEQYF
TRBJ2-5	many	NA	TRBV4-1	TGCGCCAGCAGCCAAGACCTCCGCCAAGAGACCCAGTACTTC	CASSQDLRQETQYF
TRBJ2-1	many	TRBD2	TRBV7-3	TGTGCCAGCAGCTTAGGGCTAGCGGGGGGCTCATTCTACAATGAGCAGTTCTTC	CASSLGLAGGSFYNEQFF
TRBJ2-2	NA	NA	TRBV10-2	TGCGCCAGCAGTGAGGGGTGGACCGGGGAGCTGTTTTTT	CASSEGWTGELFF
TRBJ1-1	many	TRBD1	TRBV7-2	TGTGCCAGCAGCCTAACAGGGGGCTATAATAGGGTCACTGAAGCTTTCTTT	CASSLTGGYNRVTEAFF
TRBJ1-6	NA	NA	TRBV7-6	TGTGCCAGCAGCCTGGCCTACGTGAATTCACCCCTCCACTTT	CASSLAYVNSPLHF
TRBJ2-2	many	NA	TRBV6-5	TGTGCCAGCTTCTCAGGGCCTCAAAAAGGGGAGCTGTTTTTT	CASFSGPQKGELFF
TRBJ2-3	NA	TRBD2	TRBV19	TGTGCCAGTAGTACTCTAGCGGGCACAGATACGCAGTATTTT	CASSTLAGTDTQYF